This T cell receptor (beta chain) emerged from a study of shared clonotypes between healthy human individuals. The V gene's germline CDR1 is SGHRS and CDR2 YFSETQ. Trimming took 3 bases from V and 3 from J; bases not matched to a gene: 3. The CDR3 sequence is 14 residues long. As regards this clone: The sample contains more than one DNA sequence encoding this CDR3.

The method was immunoSEQ multiplex PCR; TCRdb's version includes in-frame clones alone and lacks a portion of them. The table has 2 million to 2.5 million clones, over 85% seen once. The J gene is TRBJ1-1, the V gene TRBV5-1; 9 bases agree with TRBD1. The receptor was isolated from a man between 18 and 29 years old in good health. Some clones in this sample may be carry-over from other donors' samples. The sequenced sample was naive CD4+ T cells from PBMCs. Sample subset: CD45RA+ positively selected. The CDR3 here is CASSSQGADTEAFF. The CDR3 DNA reads as TGCGCCAGCAGCTCACAGGGGGCTGACACTGAAGCTTTCTTT.